This entry is about one TCR beta chain. The data stem from a study of blood T cell repertoires in COVID-19. Germline V CDR1 and CDR2: SGDLS, YYNGEE. The CDR3 contains 16 residues. V dropped 3 bases and J dropped 8; count of bases not matched to a gene: 6. Source study methods: Scientists estimated how many nucleated cells there were by amplifying reference gene primers. TCRdb's copy holds only in-frame clones and misses some; the assay was immunoSEQ multiplex PCR. V and J calls plus clone size are reproduced from that table; the DNA served to infer D and trimming. The sample carries 250,000 or so clones, 80% to 95% recorded once. Recruits, aged roughly 18 to 90 years, lived in 25 or so US areas. Participants classified as exposed had met a COVID-19 case within 2 weeks before study entry.

The source material was PBMCs or T cells enriched from blood (not recorded which). This receptor was identified in a man aged 40-50 years who had been exposed to COVID-19. The chain recombines TRBV9 with TRBJ1-6; TRBD1 matches 12 bases. CDR3 region: CASSDGTGGIDSPLHF. In DNA, the CDR3 is TGTGCCAGCAGCGACGGGACAGGGGGCATTGATTCACCCCTCCACTTT.